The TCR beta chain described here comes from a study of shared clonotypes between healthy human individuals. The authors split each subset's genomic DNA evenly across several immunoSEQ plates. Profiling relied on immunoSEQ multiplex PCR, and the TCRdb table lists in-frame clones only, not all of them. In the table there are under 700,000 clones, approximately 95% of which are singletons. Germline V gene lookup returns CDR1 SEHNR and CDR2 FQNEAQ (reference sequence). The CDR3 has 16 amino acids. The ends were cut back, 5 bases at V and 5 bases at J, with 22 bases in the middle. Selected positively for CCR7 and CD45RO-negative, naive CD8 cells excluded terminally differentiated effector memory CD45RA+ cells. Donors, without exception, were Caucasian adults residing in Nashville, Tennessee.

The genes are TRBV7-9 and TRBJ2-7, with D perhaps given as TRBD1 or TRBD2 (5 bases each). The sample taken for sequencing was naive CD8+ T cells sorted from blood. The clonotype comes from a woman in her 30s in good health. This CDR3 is CASSTTHGTAVHEQYF. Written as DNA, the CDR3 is TGTGCCAGCAGCACAACCCACGGGACGGCAGTCCACGAGCAGTACTTC.